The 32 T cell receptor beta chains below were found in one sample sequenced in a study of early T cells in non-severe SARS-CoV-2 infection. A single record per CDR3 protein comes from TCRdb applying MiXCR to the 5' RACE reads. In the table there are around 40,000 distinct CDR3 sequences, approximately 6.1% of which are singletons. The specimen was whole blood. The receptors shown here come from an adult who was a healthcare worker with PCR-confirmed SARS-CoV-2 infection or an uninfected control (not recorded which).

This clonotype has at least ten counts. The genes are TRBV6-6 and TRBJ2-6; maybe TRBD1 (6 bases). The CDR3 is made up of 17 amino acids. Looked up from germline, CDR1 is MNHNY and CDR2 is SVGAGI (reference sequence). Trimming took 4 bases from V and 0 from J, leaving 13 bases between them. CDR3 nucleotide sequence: TGTGCCAGCAGTTTGACAGGCGATCACTCTGGGGCCAACGTCCTGACTTTC. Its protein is CASSLTGDHSGANVLTF.

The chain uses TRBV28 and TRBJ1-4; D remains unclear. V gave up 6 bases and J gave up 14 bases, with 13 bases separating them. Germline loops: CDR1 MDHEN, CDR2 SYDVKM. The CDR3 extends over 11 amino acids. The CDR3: CASRDRIQLFF. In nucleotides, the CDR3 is TGTGCCAGCAGAGACCGGATTCAGCTGTTTTTT.

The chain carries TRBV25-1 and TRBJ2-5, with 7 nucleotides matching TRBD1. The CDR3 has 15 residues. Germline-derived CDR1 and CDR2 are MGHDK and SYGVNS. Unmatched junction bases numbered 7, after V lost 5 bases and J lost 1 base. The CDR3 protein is CASSTSGTAQETQYF. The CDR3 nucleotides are TGTGCCAGCAGTACTTCTGGGACAGCCCAAGAGACCCAGTACTTC.

CDR3 sequence: CASSQGMGYEQYF. For the CDR3, the DNA is TGTGCCAGCAGCCAAGGCATGGGCTACGAGCAGTACTTC. The chain carries TRBV3-1 and TRBJ2-7; D gene uncertain. The V gene lost 1 base and the J gene lost 3 bases, with 7 bases spanning the gap. There are 13 residues in the CDR3. In germline, CDR1 is LGHDT, CDR2 YNNKEL (reference sequence).

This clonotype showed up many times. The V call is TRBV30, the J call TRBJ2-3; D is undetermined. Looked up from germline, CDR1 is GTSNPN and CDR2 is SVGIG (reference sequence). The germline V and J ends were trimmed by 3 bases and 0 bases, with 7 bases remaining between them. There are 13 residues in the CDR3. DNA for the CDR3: TGTGCCTGGAGGGAGAGTAGCACAGATACGCAGTATTTT. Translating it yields CAWRESSTDTQYF.

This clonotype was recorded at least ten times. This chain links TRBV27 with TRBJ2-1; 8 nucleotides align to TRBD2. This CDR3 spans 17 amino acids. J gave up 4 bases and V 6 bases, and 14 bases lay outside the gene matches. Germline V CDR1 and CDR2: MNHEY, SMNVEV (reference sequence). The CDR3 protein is CASSSPTTSGTYNEQFF. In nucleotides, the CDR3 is TGTGCCAGCAGCTCCCCAACTACTAGCGGTACTTACAATGAGCAGTTCTTC.

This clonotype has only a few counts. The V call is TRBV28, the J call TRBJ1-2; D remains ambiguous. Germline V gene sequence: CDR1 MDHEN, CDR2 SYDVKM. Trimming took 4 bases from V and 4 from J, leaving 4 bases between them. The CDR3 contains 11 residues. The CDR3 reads CASSYRYGYTF. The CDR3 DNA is TGTGCCAGCAGTTATCGCTATGGCTACACCTTC.

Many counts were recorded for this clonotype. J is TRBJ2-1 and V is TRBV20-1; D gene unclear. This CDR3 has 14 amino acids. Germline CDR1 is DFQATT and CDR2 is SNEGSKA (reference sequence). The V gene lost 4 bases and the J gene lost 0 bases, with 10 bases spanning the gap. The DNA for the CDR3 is TGCAGTGCTAATTGGGTAAGCTCCTACAATGAGCAGTTCTTC. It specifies CSANWVSSYNEQFF.

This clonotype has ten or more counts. CDR3 in DNA: TGTGCCAGCAGCTTGGCTAGCGGGATCCCCTACAATGAGCAGTTCTTC. Translating gives CASSLASGIPYNEQFF. The V call is TRBV11-2, the J call TRBJ2-1; 9 bases match TRBD2. The length of the CDR3 is 16 residues. The germline V gene encodes CDR1 SGHAT and CDR2 FQNNGV. The V and J ends lost 3 bases and 2 bases, in that order; junction bases with no gene match: 5.

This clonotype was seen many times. In DNA form, the CDR3 reads TGTGCCAGCAGTTACAACAGGGGGAATGAAAAACTGTTTTTT. This translates into CASSYNRGNEKLFF. This sequence joins TRBV6-5 and TRBJ1-4, with 8 nucleotides matching TRBD1. V trimming: 2 bases; J trimming: 5 bases; junction bases outside the gene matches: 1. Germline V gene data show CDR1 as MNHEY and CDR2 as SVGAGI. The CDR3 is made up of 14 amino acids.

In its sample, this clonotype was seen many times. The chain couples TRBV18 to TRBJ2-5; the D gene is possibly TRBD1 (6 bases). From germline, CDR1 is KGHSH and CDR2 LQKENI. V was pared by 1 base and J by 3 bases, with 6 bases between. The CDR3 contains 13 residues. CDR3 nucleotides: TGTGCCAGCTCACCACGGACAGAAGAGACCCAGTACTTC. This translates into CASSPRTEETQYF.

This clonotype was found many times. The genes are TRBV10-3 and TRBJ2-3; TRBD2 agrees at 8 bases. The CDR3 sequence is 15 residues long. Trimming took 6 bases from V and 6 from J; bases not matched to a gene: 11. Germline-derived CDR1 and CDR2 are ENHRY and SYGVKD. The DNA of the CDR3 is TGTGCCATCAGGCGAGGGCGGGAGGCTTCTGATACGCAGTATTTT. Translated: CAIRRGREASDTQYF.

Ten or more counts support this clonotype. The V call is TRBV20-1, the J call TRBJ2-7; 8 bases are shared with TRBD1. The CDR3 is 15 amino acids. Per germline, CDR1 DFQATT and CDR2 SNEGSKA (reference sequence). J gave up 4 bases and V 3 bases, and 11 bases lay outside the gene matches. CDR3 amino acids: CSASDQDRGFYEQYF. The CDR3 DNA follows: TGCAGTGCTAGTGACCAAGACAGGGGTTTTTACGAGCAGTACTTC.

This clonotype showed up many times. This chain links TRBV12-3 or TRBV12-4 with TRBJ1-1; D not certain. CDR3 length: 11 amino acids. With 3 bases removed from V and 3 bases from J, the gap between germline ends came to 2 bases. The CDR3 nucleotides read TGTGCCAGCAGTTTTTACACTGAAGCTTTCTTT. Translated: CASSFYTEAFF.

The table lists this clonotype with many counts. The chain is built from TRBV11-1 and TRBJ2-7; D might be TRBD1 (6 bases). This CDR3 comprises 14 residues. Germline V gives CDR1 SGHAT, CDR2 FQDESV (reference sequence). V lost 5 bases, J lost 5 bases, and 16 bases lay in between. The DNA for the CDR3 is TGTGCCAGCAGCCCCTCCGGACAGCCCAACGAGCAGTACTTC. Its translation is CASSPSGQPNEQYF. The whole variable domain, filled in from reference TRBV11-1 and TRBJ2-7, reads EAEVAQSPRYKITEKSQAVAFWCDPISGHATLYWYRQILGQGPELLVQFQDESVVDDSQLPKDRFSAERLKGVDSTLKIQPAELGDSAMYLCASSPSGQPNEQYFGPGTRLTVT.

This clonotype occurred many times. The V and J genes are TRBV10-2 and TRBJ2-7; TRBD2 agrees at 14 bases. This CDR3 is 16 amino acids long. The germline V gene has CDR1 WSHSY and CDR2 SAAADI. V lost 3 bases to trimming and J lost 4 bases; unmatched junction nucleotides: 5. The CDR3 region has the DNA TGCGCCAGCAGTGACCCAGGACTAGCGGGAGGTTACGAGCAGTACTTC. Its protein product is CASSDPGLAGGYEQYF.

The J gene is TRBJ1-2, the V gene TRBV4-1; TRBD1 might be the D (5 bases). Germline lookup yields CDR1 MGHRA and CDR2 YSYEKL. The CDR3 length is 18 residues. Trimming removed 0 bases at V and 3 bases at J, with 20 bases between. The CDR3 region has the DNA TGCGCCAGCAGCCAAGATCGGTTCCTCGACAGCGGATACTATGGCTACACCTTC. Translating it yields CASSQDRFLDSGYYGYTF.

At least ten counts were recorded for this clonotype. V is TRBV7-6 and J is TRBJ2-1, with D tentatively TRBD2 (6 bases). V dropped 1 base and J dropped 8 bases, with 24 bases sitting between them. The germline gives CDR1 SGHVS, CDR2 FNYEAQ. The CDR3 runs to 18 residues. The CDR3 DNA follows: TGTGCCAGCAGCTTAGTACCCGACGGGGGAGAGGGAGTGGATGAGCAGTTCTTC. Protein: CASSLVPDGGEGVDEQFF. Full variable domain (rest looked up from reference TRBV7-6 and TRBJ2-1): GAGVSQSPRYKVTKRGQDVALRCDPISGHVSLYWYRQALGQGPEFLTYFNYEAQQDKSGLPNDRFSAERPEGSISTLTIQRTEQRDSAMYRCASSLVPDGGEGVDEQFFGPGTRLTVL.

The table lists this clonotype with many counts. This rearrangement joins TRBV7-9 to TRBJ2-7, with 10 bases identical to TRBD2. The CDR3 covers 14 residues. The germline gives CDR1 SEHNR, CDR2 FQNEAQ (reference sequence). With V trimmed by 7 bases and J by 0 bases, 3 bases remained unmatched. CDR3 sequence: CASTPSGSSYEQYF. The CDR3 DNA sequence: TGTGCCAGCACTCCTAGCGGGAGCTCCTACGAGCAGTACTTC.

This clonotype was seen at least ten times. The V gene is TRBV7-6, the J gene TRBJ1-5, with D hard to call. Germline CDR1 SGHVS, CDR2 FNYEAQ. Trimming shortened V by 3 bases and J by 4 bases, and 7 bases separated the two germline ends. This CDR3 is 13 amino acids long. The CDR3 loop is CASSLAANQPQHF. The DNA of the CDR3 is TGTGCCAGCAGCTTGGCTGCTAATCAGCCCCAGCATTTT.

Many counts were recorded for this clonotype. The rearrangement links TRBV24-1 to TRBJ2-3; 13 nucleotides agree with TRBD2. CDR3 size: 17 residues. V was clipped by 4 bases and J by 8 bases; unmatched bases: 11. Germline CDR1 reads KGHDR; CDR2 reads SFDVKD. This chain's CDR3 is CATSDGRGLAGVGTQYF. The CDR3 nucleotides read TGTGCCACCAGTGACGGTCGCGGACTAGCGGGAGTTGGTACGCAGTATTTT.

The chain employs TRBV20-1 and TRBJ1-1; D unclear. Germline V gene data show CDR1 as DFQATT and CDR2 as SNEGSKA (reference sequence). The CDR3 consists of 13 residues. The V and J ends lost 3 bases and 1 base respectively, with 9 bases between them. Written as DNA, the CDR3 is TGCAGTGCTAGTCGGAGCGCGAACACTGAAGCTTTCTTT. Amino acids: CSASRSANTEAFF.

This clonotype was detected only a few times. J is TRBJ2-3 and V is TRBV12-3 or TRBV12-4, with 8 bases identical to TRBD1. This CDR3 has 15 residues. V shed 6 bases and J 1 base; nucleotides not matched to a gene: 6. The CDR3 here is CASRQDRGRTDTQYF. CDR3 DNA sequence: TGTGCCAGCAGGCAAGACAGGGGCCGCACAGATACGCAGTATTTT.

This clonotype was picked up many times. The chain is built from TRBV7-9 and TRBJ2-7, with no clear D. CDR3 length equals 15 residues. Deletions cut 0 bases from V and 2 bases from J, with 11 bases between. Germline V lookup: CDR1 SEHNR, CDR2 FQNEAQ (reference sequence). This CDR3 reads CASSLAMEPPYEQYF. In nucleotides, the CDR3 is TGTGCCAGCAGCTTAGCGATGGAGCCCCCCTACGAGCAGTACTTC.

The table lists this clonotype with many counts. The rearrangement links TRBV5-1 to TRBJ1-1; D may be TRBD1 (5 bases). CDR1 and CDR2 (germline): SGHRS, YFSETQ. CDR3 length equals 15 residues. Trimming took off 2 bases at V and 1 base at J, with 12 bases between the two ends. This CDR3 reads CASSFTGVRNTEAFF. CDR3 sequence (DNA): TGCGCCAGCAGCTTTACGGGGGTAAGGAACACTGAAGCTTTCTTT.

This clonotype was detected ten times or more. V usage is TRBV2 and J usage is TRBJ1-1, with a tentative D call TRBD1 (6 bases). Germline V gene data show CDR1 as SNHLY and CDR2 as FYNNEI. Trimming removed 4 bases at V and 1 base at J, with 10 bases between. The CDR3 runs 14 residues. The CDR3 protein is CASSVMGQNTEAFF. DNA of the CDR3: TGTGCCAGCAGTGTAATGGGACAGAACACTGAAGCTTTCTTT. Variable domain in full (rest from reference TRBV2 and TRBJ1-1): EPEVTQTPSHQVTQMGQEVILRCVPISNHLYFYWYRQILGQKVEFLVSFYNNEISEKSEIFDDQFSVERPDGSNFTLKIRSTKLEDSAMYFCASSVMGQNTEAFFGQGTRLTVV.

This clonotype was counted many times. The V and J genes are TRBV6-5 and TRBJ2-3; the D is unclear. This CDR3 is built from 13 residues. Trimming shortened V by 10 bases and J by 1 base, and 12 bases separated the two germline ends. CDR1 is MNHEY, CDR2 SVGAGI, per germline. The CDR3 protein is CATRFGGTDTQYF. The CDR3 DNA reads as TGTGCCACCCGGTTTGGGGGCACAGATACGCAGTATTTT.

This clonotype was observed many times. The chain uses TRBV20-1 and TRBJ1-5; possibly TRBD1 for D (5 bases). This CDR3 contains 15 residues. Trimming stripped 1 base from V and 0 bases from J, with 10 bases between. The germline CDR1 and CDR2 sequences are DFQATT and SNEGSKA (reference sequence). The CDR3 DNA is TGCAGTGCTAGAGTGGGGCCTTATAGCAATCAGCCCCAGCATTTT. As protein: CSARVGPYSNQPQHF.

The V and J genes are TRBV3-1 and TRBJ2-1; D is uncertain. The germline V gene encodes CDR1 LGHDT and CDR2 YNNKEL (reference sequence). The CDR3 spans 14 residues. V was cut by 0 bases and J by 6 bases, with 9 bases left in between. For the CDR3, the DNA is TGTGCCAGCAGCCAAGACATCAGCCCCAATGAGCAGTTCTTC. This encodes CASSQDISPNEQFF.

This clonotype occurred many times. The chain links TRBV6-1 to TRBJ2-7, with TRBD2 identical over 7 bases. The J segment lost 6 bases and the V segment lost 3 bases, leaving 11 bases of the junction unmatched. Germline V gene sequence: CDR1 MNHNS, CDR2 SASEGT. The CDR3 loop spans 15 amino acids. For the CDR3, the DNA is TGTGCCAGCAGTGAGAATTTGGCGGGAGTGGGCGAGCAGTACTTC. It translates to CASSENLAGVGEQYF.

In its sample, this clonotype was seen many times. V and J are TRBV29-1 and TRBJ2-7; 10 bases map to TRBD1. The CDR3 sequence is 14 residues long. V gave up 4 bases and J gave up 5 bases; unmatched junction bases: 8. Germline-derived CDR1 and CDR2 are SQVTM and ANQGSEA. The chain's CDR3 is CSVGETGGWDEQYF. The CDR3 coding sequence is TGCAGCGTTGGGGAGACAGGGGGCTGGGACGAGCAGTACTTC.

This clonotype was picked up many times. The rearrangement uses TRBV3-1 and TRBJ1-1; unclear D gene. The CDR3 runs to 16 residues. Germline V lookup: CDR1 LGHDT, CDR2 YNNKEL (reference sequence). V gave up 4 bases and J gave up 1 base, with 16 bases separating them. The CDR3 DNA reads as TGTGCCAGCAGCCTTGGTCCGCCCGGGGAGAACACTGAAGCTTTCTTT. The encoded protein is CASSLGPPGENTEAFF.